The 29 T cell receptor beta chains below were found in one sample sequenced in a study of blood T cell repertoires in COVID-19. The assay was immunoSEQ multiplex PCR, and TCRdb's table has in-frame clones only and misses some. The repertoire consists of roughly 250,000 clones, with approximately 90% occurring once and the leading ten covering just under 6.5%. Sequencing was done on a sample of PBMCs or T cells enriched from blood (not recorded which). These receptors all stem from a woman in her twenties or thirties with acute COVID-19.

This clone was detected a few times. The V and J genes are TRBV27 and TRBJ1-1, with 8 positions matching TRBD1. The V and J ends lost 6 bases and 5 bases, in that order; junction bases with no gene match: 11. This CDR3 has 15 amino acids. Per the germline V gene, CDR1 is MNHEY and CDR2 is SMNVEV (reference sequence). In DNA form, the CDR3 reads TGTGCCAGCAGCTCTAAACCCGACAGGGGTACTGAAGCTTTCTTT. It codes for CASSSKPDRGTEAFF.

The chain recombines TRBV10-3 with TRBJ1-1, with D possibly TRBD1 on 5 matching bases. Germline V gene sequence: CDR1 ENHRY, CDR2 SYGVKD. The CDR3 contains 14 residues. Trimming took off 4 bases at V and 8 bases at J, with 17 bases between the two ends. The CDR3 sequence: CAISVIGEVSEAFF. The CDR3 DNA follows: TGTGCCATCAGTGTGATAGGGGAGGTTAGCGAAGCTTTCTTT.

The table lists this clone with a count of one. The chain couples TRBV19 to TRBJ2-3; 9 bases are shared with TRBD2. This CDR3 is built from 16 residues. The germline V gene encodes CDR1 LNHDA and CDR2 SQIVND (reference sequence). V gave up 4 bases and J gave up 4 bases; unmatched junction bases: 9. CDR3 amino acids: CASSSTAGGPSDTQYF. CDR3 coding DNA: TGTGCCAGTAGTAGTACGGCGGGAGGGCCCTCAGATACGCAGTATTTT.

The chain combines TRBV27 with TRBJ1-5; no clear D gene. CDR1 is MNHEY, CDR2 SMNVEV, per germline (reference sequence). This CDR3 comprises 16 residues. V lost 4 bases to trimming and J lost 2 bases, with 15 bases between them. The CDR3 nucleotides are TGTGCCAGCAGTTCCCGGAGAGGGTGGGGCAATCAGCCCCAGCATTTT. It translates to CASSSRRGWGNQPQHF.

This rearrangement joins TRBV19 to TRBJ1-4, with D hard to call. The ends were cut back, 6 bases at V and 0 bases at J, with 5 bases in the middle. This CDR3 is built from 13 residues. CDR1 LNHDA and CDR2 SQIVND come from the germline V gene (reference sequence). The CDR3 coding sequence is TGTGCCAGTAGCGCGGCAACTAATGAAAAACTGTTTTTT. It specifies CASSAATNEKLFF.

The chain links TRBV28 to TRBJ1-6, with D perhaps matching TRBD1 (5 bases). Deletions cut 4 bases from V and 7 bases from J, with 14 bases between. Germline-derived CDR1 and CDR2 are MDHEN and SYDVKM. The CDR3 runs to 15 residues. For the CDR3, the DNA is TGTGCCAGCAGTTCCCCCGGGGGGGAGAATTCACCCCTCCACTTT. Its protein product is CASSSPGGENSPLHF.

The rearrangement links TRBV7-6 to TRBJ1-1; TRBD1 matches 7 bases. With 5 bases clipped from V and 4 bases from J, the junction kept 7 bases outside the gene matches. CDR3 length: 14 amino acids. Germline-derived CDR1 and CDR2 are SGHVS and FNYEAQ. The CDR3 DNA is TGTGCCAGCAGCCCCCGCGACAGGGTCACTGAAGCTTTCTTT. This gives the protein CASSPRDRVTEAFF. The whole variable domain, remainder taken from reference TRBV7-6 and TRBJ1-1, is GAGVSQSPRYKVTKRGQDVALRCDPISGHVSLYWYRQALGQGPEFLTYFNYEAQQDKSGLPNDRFSAERPEGSISTLTIQRTEQRDSAMYRCASSPRDRVTEAFFGQGTRLTVV.

CDR3 in DNA: TGTGCCAGCAGACTAGGGAACACCGGGGAGCTGTTTTTT. Translated: CASRLGNTGELFF. The chain recombines TRBV2 with TRBJ2-2; possible D gene TRBD2, 5 bases. The CDR3 covers 13 residues. The V end lost 6 bases, the J end lost 1 base, and 6 bases lay between the germline ends. Germline V gene data show CDR1 as SNHLY and CDR2 as FYNNEI. The complete variable domain, with remaining parts taken from reference TRBV2 and TRBJ2-2, reads EPEVTQTPSHQVTQMGQEVILRCVPISNHLYFYWYRQILGQKVEFLVSFYNNEISEKSEIFDDQFSVERPDGSNFTLKIRSTKLEDSAMYFCASRLGNTGELFFGEGSRLTVL.

CDR3: CASSFFRGSGYTF. The CDR3 DNA sequence: TGTGCCAGCAGTTTTTTTAGGGGTTCTGGCTACACCTTC. The rearrangement joins TRBV28 to TRBJ1-2; tentatively, D is TRBD1 (5 bases). V lost 3 bases and J lost 7, with 12 bases in between. Germline CDR1 is MDHEN and CDR2 is SYDVKM. The CDR3 has 13 amino acids.

This clone was detected only once. V gene TRBV25-1 combines with J gene TRBJ2-7, with D possibly TRBD1 on 5 matching bases. The V and J ends lost 5 bases and 6 bases respectively, with 11 bases between them. The CDR3 contains 12 residues. Germline CDR1 MGHDK, CDR2 SYGVNS. CDR3 sequence reads: CASSQQVSEQYF. CDR3 sequence (DNA): TGTGCCAGCAGTCAACAGGTCTCCGAGCAGTACTTC.

The J gene is TRBJ2-1, the V gene TRBV6-4; D not resolved. V was pared by 2 bases and J by 0 bases, with 11 bases between. Germline V gene data show CDR1 as MRHNA and CDR2 as SNTAGT. The CDR3 loop spans 16 amino acids. CDR3 nucleotide sequence: TGTGCCAGCAGTGACGGTGAGGTTTCCTCCTACAATGAGCAGTTCTTC. The encoded protein is CASSDGEVSSYNEQFF.

The chain employs TRBV6-1 and TRBJ1-4, with D possibly being TRBD1 (5 bases). The CDR3 consists of 14 residues. V lost 3 bases and J 5 bases, leaving 10 bases between the germline ends. From germline, CDR1 is MNHNS and CDR2 SASEGT. CDR3 in amino acids: CASSEGGVNEKLFF. CDR3 bases: TGTGCCAGCAGTGAGGGGGGGGTCAATGAAAAACTGTTTTTT.

V usage is TRBV28 and J usage is TRBJ1-5; perhaps TRBD1 as D (5 bases). In germline, CDR1 is MDHEN, CDR2 SYDVKM. The length of the CDR3 is 13 residues. V lost 5 bases to trimming and J lost 5 bases, with 10 bases between them. The CDR3 protein is CASSPRVYQPQHF. CDR3 sequence (DNA): TGTGCCAGCAGTCCCAGGGTTTATCAGCCCCAGCATTTT.

The rearrangement joins TRBV28 to TRBJ1-1; D is perhaps TRBD1 (5 bases). The CDR3 sequence is 17 residues long. V lost 8 bases and J lost 1, with 23 bases in between. Germline V CDR1 and CDR2: MDHEN, SYDVKM. Here the CDR3 DNA reads TGTGCCAGCTACCTGGGTCGCGGGGCCACGGGGAACACTGAAGCTTTCTTT. It codes for CASYLGRGATGNTEAFF.

J is TRBJ1-1 and V is TRBV5-5; D is uncertain. The V gene lost 6 bases and the J gene lost 4 bases, with 13 bases spanning the gap. CDR3 length equals 13 residues. From germline, CDR1 is SGHKS and CDR2 YYEKEE (reference sequence). CDR3 sequence (DNA): TGTGCCAGCACCCTGGGAGCTATCACTGAAGCTTTCTTT. Its translation: CASTLGAITEAFF.

This chain uses TRBV10-2 with TRBJ2-1; 9 bases fit TRBD2. The V gene end was trimmed by 7 bases and the J gene end by 0 bases; junction bases not matched to a gene: 4. The length of the CDR3 is 15 residues. In germline, CDR1 is WSHSY, CDR2 SAAADI. This chain's CDR3 is CASTRTSVSYNEQFF. CDR3 nucleotide sequence: TGCGCCAGCACCCGGACTAGCGTCTCCTACAATGAGCAGTTCTTC.

The chain joins TRBV7-9 to TRBJ2-1; TRBD1 matches at 9 bases. Germline CDR1 is SEHNR and CDR2 is FQNEAQ (reference sequence). V lost 4 bases, J lost 9 bases, and 16 bases stayed unmatched. The CDR3 length is 17 residues. This CDR3 is CASSSAAGTGRYGEQFF. CDR3 sequence (DNA): TGTGCCAGCAGCTCAGCGGCCGGGACAGGGAGATATGGTGAGCAGTTCTTC.

The rearrangement joins TRBV6-1 to TRBJ1-5, with 9 bases lining up with TRBD1. This CDR3 comprises 16 residues. V lost 6 bases and J lost 7; bases outside the gene matches: 13. Germline-derived CDR1 and CDR2 are MNHNS and SASEGT. CDR3 bases: TGTGCCAGCAGAGAAACGGGACAGGGCTTAGGGCAGCCCCAGCATTTT. This codes for CASRETGQGLGQPQHF.

The J gene is TRBJ2-5, the V gene TRBV2; 7 nucleotides match TRBD1. The V and J ends lost 5 bases and 4 bases, in that order; junction bases with no gene match: 4. CDR3 size: 13 residues. Germline V gene sequence: CDR1 SNHLY, CDR2 FYNNEI. CDR3 coding DNA: TGTGCCAGCAGTCGCGACAGGGTAGAGACCCAGTACTTC. It translates to CASSRDRVETQYF. Drawing the rest from reference TRBV2 and TRBJ2-5, the complete variable domain is EPEVTQTPSHQVTQMGQEVILRCVPISNHLYFYWYRQILGQKVEFLVSFYNNEISEKSEIFDDQFSVERPDGSNFTLKIRSTKLEDSAMYFCASSRDRVETQYFGPGTRLLVL.

The chain has TRBV7-8 and TRBJ2-7; 8 bases fit TRBD2. The CDR3 runs 16 residues. Germline V gene sequence: CDR1 SGHVS, CDR2 FQNEAQ. J was trimmed by 1 base and V by 1 base; bases with no gene match: 6. CDR3 region: CASSLGVAGKSYEQYF. Written as DNA, the CDR3 is TGTGCCAGCAGCTTAGGGGTAGCGGGGAAATCCTACGAGCAGTACTTC.

The J gene is TRBJ2-7, the V gene TRBV5-1; TRBD2 matches at 8 bases. The CDR3 is 20 residues long. V lost 1 base and J lost 1; bases outside the gene matches: 19. Germline assignment: CDR1 SGHRS and CDR2 YFSETQ. The DNA for the CDR3 is TGCGCCAGCAGCTTGTACGGCATGACGGGGGGGAAAGGCCCTTCCTACGAGCAGTACTTC. It translates to CASSLYGMTGGKGPSYEQYF.

The chain carries TRBV23-1 and TRBJ1-3; D is ambiguous. TRBV23-1 carries the ORF label, with uncertain function. The CDR3 has 15 residues. The ends were cut back, 7 bases at V and 2 bases at J, with 15 bases in the middle. CDR3 protein: CASTDLWQTGNTIYF. CDR3 sequence (DNA): TGCGCCAGCACCGATCTGTGGCAAACTGGAAACACCATATATTTT.

This clone was observed once. The chain employs TRBV7-9 and TRBJ2-2, with a weak D call TRBD1 (5 bases). Trimming took off 4 bases at V and 6 bases at J, with 24 bases between the two ends. Germline-derived CDR1 and CDR2 are SEHNR and FQNEAQ (reference sequence). There are 18 residues in the CDR3. CDR3 bases: TGTGCCAGCAGCTGGGGCCAGGGATGGACCCGCGATCCCGGGGAGCTGTTTTTT. It translates to CASSWGQGWTRDPGELFF.

The genes are TRBV5-8 and TRBJ1-1, with 8 bases identical to TRBD1. The germline CDR1 and CDR2 sequences are SGHTS and YDEGEE. V was pared by 3 bases and J by 5 bases, with 6 bases of the junction left unmatched. The CDR3 sequence is 14 residues long. The CDR3 spells CASSSTGGWTEAFF. The CDR3 bases are TGTGCCAGCAGCTCAACAGGGGGGTGGACTGAAGCTTTCTTT.

The chain recombines TRBV6-5 with TRBJ2-5, with a tentative D call TRBD1 (6 bases). Trimming shortened V by 6 bases and J by 5 bases, and 13 bases separated the two germline ends. Per the germline V gene, CDR1 is MNHEY and CDR2 is SVGAGI. The CDR3 contains 13 residues. The CDR3 coding sequence is TGTGCCAGCAGCTTGCCAGGGGAGGAGACCCAGTACTTC. Translating gives CASSLPGEETQYF.

This chain links TRBV11-2 with TRBJ1-2; 7 positions agree with TRBD1. The J segment lost 3 bases and the V segment lost 6 bases, leaving 19 bases of the junction unmatched. The length of the CDR3 is 18 residues. The germline CDR1 and CDR2 sequences are SGHAT and FQNNGV. The CDR3 here is CASSYPTQGGPRDYGYTF. The CDR3 nucleotides read TGTGCCAGCAGTTACCCAACGCAGGGGGGTCCCCGGGACTATGGCTACACCTTC.

The rearrangement joins TRBV28 to TRBJ1-4; possibly TRBD1 for D (6 bases). The CDR3 loop spans 15 amino acids. Trimming left V 4 bases short and J 5 bases short, with 14 bases between. Germline V gene lookup returns CDR1 MDHEN and CDR2 SYDVKM. CDR3 sequence: CASSSPGQANEKLFF. The CDR3 DNA reads TGTGCCAGCAGTTCACCGGGACAAGCGAATGAAAAACTGTTTTTT.

The chain joins TRBV24-1 to TRBJ1-1, with D tentatively TRBD1 (5 bases). CDR3 length: 12 residues. Trimming removed 6 bases from V and 4 bases from J, with 8 bases in between. Germline CDR1 reads KGHDR; CDR2 reads SFDVKD. The CDR3 region is CATSQGSTEAFF. CDR3 in DNA: TGTGCCACCAGTCAGGGAAGCACTGAAGCTTTCTTT.

The CDR3 region has the DNA TGTGCCAGTAGCCAGGGGGACTCACCCCTCCACTTT. Protein sequence: CASSQGDSPLHF. V gene TRBV19 combines with J gene TRBJ1-6; 7 positions agree with TRBD1. The germline V gene encodes CDR1 LNHDA and CDR2 SQIVND (reference sequence). The CDR3 is made up of 12 amino acids. J was trimmed by 10 bases and V by 6 bases; bases with no gene match: 3.